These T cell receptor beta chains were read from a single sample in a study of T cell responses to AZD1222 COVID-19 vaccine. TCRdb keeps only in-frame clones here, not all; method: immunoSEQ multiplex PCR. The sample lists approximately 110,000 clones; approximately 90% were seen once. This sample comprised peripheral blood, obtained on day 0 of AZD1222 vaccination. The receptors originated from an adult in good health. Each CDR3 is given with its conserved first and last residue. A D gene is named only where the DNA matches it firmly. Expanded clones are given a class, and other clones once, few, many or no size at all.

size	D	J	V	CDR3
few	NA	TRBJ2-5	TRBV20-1	CSVPREETQYF
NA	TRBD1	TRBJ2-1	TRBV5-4	CASSPRDRGWEQFF
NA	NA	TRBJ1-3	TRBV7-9	CASSPRRGASGNTIYF
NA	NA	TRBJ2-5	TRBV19	CASREVTKETQYF
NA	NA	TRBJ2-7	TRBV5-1	CASSPEPGTHSYEQYF
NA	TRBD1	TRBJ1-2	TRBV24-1	CATSEGTGWGYGYTF
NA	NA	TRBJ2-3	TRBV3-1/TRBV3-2	CASRGRWGTDTQYF
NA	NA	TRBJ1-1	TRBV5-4	CASSGSTGLGAEAFF
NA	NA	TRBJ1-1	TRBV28	CASSFSHTEAFF
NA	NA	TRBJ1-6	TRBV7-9	CASGGGDSYNSPLHF
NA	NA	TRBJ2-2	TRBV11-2	CASSSGASATGELFF
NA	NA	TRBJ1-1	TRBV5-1	CASSPHLGREAFF
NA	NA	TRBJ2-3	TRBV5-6	CASSLSSAGDTQYF
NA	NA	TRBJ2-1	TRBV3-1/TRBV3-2	CASSQAGAEFF
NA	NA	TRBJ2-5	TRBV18	CASSSDQSETQYF
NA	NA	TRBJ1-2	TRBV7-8	CASSLAQGAYGYTF
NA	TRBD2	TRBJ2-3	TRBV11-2	CASSSGLAGKDTQYF
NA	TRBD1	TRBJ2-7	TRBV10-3	CAISPTGTYEQYF
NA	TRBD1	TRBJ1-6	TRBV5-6	CASSPAGQGASPLHF
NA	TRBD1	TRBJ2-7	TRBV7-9	CASSLRGPTGYEQYF
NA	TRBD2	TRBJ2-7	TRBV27	CASSLLGVGLAGVVEQYF
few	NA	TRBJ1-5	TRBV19	CASNLGRDSNQPQHF
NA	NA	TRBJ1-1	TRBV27	CASRRGNTEAFF
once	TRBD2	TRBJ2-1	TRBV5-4	CASSSGTSGAYNEQFF
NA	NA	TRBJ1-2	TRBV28	CASSLPPWGANYGYTF
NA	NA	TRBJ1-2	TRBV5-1	CASSLDSKGYGYTF
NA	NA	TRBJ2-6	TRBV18	CASSPPSGANVLTF
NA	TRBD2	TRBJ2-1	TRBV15	CATSRASTSGLNNEQFF
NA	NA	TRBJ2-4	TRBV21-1	CASSKGPGGGRPKHIQYF
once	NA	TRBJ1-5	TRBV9	CASSVGVDNQPQHF
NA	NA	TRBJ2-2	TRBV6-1	CASIGGLNTGELFF
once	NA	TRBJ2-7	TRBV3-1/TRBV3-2	CASRNGATYEQYF
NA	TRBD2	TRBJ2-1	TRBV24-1	CATAEGGSSYNEQFF
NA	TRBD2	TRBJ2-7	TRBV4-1	CASSQEGAGGPYEQYF
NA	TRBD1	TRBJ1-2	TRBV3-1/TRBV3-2	CASSPGQTNYGYTF
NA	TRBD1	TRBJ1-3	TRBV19	CASSMRQGPSGNTIYF
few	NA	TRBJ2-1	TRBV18	CASSPPQNNEQFF
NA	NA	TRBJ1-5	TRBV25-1	CASSDGAGVNQPQHF
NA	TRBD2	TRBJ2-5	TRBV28	CASSSPGLAAQETQYF
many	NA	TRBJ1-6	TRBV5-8	CASSLTTNSPLHF
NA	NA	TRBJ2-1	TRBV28	CASDYRDLNEQFF
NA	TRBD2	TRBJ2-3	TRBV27	CASSAKTTSGGPHGSTDTQYF
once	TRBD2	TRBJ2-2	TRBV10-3	CAISEFTDRRGLAWNTGELFF